Sequencing of this TCR beta chain was carried out in a study of T-cell memory formation after mild COVID-19. Trimming took off 0 bases at V and 5 bases at J, with 11 bases between the two ends. Germline lookup yields CDR1 SGHRS and CDR2 YFSETQ. This CDR3 has 15 residues. TCRdb analysed the 5' RACE reads with MiXCR anew, one entry per CDR3 protein. The data show approximately 480,000 distinct CDR3 sequences, about 20% seen once. This chain uses TRBV5-1 with TRBJ2-2; D is undetermined. The origin of this receptor is an adult woman who had mild COVID-19 (a few samples of this study predate the infection). Cell type and time point are not known. Source material: PBMCs or a T cell subset sorted from them (not recorded which). The CDR3 spells CASSLASLETGELFF. In nucleotides, the CDR3 is TGCGCCAGCAGCTTGGCCTCTCTAGAAACCGGGGAGCTGTTTTTT.